Following are 21 T cell receptor beta chains from one sample sequenced in a study of blood T cell repertoires in COVID-19. Here immunoSEQ multiplex PCR was the method, and the copy in TCRdb shows in-frame clones only, minus some. The profile shows about 89,000 clones, 88% of them singletons. The specimen was peripheral blood. Source of these receptors: a man aged 55 to 69 with acute or convalescent COVID-19.

The chain recombines TRBV5-4 with TRBJ1-2, with D perhaps matching TRBD1 (5 bases). CDR1 SGHNT and CDR2 YYREEE come from the germline V gene (reference sequence). V dropped 1 base and J dropped 6 bases, with 13 bases sitting between them. The CDR3 length is 14 residues. The CDR3 is CASSLTGRNHGYTF. CDR3 DNA sequence: TGTGCCAGCAGCTTGACAGGAAGGAATCATGGCTACACCTTC.

This chain uses TRBV6-1 with TRBJ2-3; 11 nucleotides match TRBD2. This CDR3 comprises 13 residues. Germline-derived CDR1 and CDR2 are MNHNS and SASEGT. V trimming: 8 bases; J trimming: 4 bases; junction bases outside the gene matches: 2. CDR3 coding DNA: TGTGCCAGCGAACTAGCGGGGGCAGATACGCAGTATTTT. Protein: CASELAGADTQYF.

The V gene is TRBV5-5, the J gene TRBJ2-4; TRBD2 matches 8 bases. Germline values: CDR1 SGHKS, CDR2 YYEKEE (reference sequence). The ends lost 4 bases at V and 8 bases at J; junction bases unmatched: 8. The CDR3 consists of 14 residues. CDR3 in amino acids: CASSHREGRDIQYF. CDR3 bases: TGTGCCAGCAGCCATCGGGAGGGCCGGGACATTCAGTACTTC. The full variable domain, rest sourced from reference TRBV5-5 and TRBJ2-4, is DAGVTQSPTHLIKTRGQQVTLRCSPISGHKSVSWYQQVLGQGPQFIFQYYEKEERGRGNFPDRFSARQFPNYSSELNVNALLLGDSALYLCASSHREGRDIQYFGAGTRLSVL.

V and J are TRBV5-1 and TRBJ2-3, with 9 bases identical to TRBD2. Trimming cost V 4 bases and J 2 bases; bases outside gene matches: 2. This CDR3 region has 14 residues. Per the germline V gene, CDR1 is SGHRS and CDR2 is YFSETQ. Here the CDR3 DNA reads TGCGCCAGCAGCGGGACTAGCAACACAGATACGCAGTATTTT. This gives the protein CASSGTSNTDTQYF.

This clone came up once. This chain joins TRBV29-1 and TRBJ2-7; 11 bases agree with TRBD2. Germline CDR1 and CDR2: SQVTM and ANQGSEA. J lost 3 bases, V lost 7 bases, and 5 bases had no gene match. This CDR3 has 13 amino acids. The CDR3 loop reads CSARLAGSYEQYF. CDR3 in DNA: TGCAGCGCCCGACTAGCGGGAAGCTACGAGCAGTACTTC.

This rearrangement joins TRBV6-1 to TRBJ2-2; 8 bases are shared with TRBD1. The CDR3 is 17 amino acids. Germline V CDR1 and CDR2: MNHNS, SASEGT. Trimming cost V 2 bases and J 3 bases; bases outside gene matches: 8. The CDR3 sequence is CASSERGQGPHTGELFF. CDR3 DNA: TGTGCCAGCAGTGAACGCGGACAGGGTCCACACACCGGGGAGCTGTTTTTT.

The chain employs TRBV6-5 and TRBJ2-2, with 8 positions matching TRBD2. Trimming took 7 bases from V and 4 from J; bases not matched to a gene: 8. The CDR3 has 15 residues. Germline V gene data show CDR1 as MNHEY and CDR2 as SVGAGI. The CDR3 DNA reads as TGTGCCAGCACCCCCTCGGGGGGGGCCACCGGGGAGCTGTTTTTT. It translates to CASTPSGGATGELFF.

The CDR3 DNA reads TGTGCCACCAGGACTAGGCCCCCTCTCAATGAGCAGTTCTTC. As protein: CATRTRPPLNEQFF. The chain recombines TRBV24-1 with TRBJ2-1, with a tentative D call TRBD2 (6 bases). V lost 7 bases and J 6 bases, leaving 15 bases between the germline ends. Germline V gene lookup returns CDR1 KGHDR and CDR2 SFDVKD. This CDR3 contains 14 residues.

V is TRBV9 and J is TRBJ1-2, with 10 bases matching TRBD1. Germline V gives CDR1 SGDLS, CDR2 YYNGEE. After removal of 3 bases from V and 4 bases from J, the junction contained 6 bases not matched to a gene. The CDR3 runs to 15 residues. The CDR3 sequence: CASSAARDRGYGYTF. The CDR3 DNA reads TGTGCCAGCAGCGCGGCCCGGGACAGGGGCTATGGCTACACCTTC.

V gene TRBV2 combines with J gene TRBJ2-7; TRBD2 matches at 9 bases. The J segment lost 2 bases and the V segment lost 1 base, leaving 3 bases of the junction unmatched. In germline, CDR1 is SNHLY, CDR2 FYNNEI. The length of the CDR3 is 15 residues. The CDR3 reads CASSEGLAGTYEQYF. Written as DNA, the CDR3 is TGTGCCAGCAGTGAAGGGCTAGCGGGAACCTACGAGCAGTACTTC.

The rearrangement links TRBV25-1 to TRBJ1-1; D might be TRBD1 (5 bases). Germline lookup yields CDR1 MGHDK and CDR2 SYGVNS. The CDR3 loop spans 13 amino acids. Trimming cost V 6 bases and J 0 bases, with 8 bases left between them. In DNA form, the CDR3 reads TGTGCCAGCAGGACAGAACTGAACACTGAAGCTTTCTTT. Residues: CASRTELNTEAFF.

The chain links TRBV3-1 (or the pseudogene TRBV3-2) to TRBJ1-3, with D tentatively TRBD1 (5 bases). Germline CDR1 reads LGHDT; CDR2 reads YNNKEL (reference sequence). Trimming cost V 3 bases and J 0 bases, with 12 bases left between them. This CDR3 is built from 16 residues. The CDR3: CASSHPTGFSGNTIYF. CDR3 DNA sequence: TGTGCCAGCAGCCATCCCACAGGTTTCTCTGGAAACACCATATATTTT.

The gene calls are TRBV29-1 and TRBJ2-3, with 12 positions matching TRBD1. Germline CDR1 is SQVTM and CDR2 is ANQGSEA. CDR3 size: 15 residues. V lost 8 bases to trimming and J lost 1 base; unmatched junction nucleotides: 7. The CDR3 loop reads CSLRDRGRGTDTQYF. In DNA, the CDR3 is TGCAGCTTGAGGGACAGGGGGCGCGGCACAGATACGCAGTATTTT.

The V call is TRBV6-6, the J call TRBJ1-4; tentatively, D is TRBD1 (6 bases). CDR1 MNHNY and CDR2 SVGAGI come from the germline V gene (reference sequence). The CDR3 is 16 amino acids. The V end lost 3 bases, the J end lost 5 bases, and 16 bases lay between the germline ends. This chain's CDR3 is CASSYSQGSTNEKLFF. DNA for the CDR3: TGTGCCAGCAGTTATTCACAGGGAAGCACGAATGAAAAACTGTTTTTT.

The genes are TRBV30 and TRBJ1-1; TRBD1 agrees at 7 bases. There are 13 residues in the CDR3. With 0 bases clipped from V and 10 bases from J, the junction kept 8 bases outside the gene matches. CDR1 is GTSNPN, CDR2 SVGIG, per germline (reference sequence). CDR3 amino acids: CAWSVQGPERAFF. In DNA, the CDR3 is TGTGCCTGGAGTGTACAGGGGCCGGAGAGAGCTTTCTTT.

The chain recombines TRBV30 with TRBJ1-6, with a weak D call TRBD1 (5 bases). This CDR3 is built from 14 residues. Germline values: CDR1 GTSNPN, CDR2 SVGIG (reference sequence). Between the trimmed V and J ends, which lost 4 bases and 3 bases, there was a span of 10 bases. CDR3 nucleotides: TGTGCCTGGAAACGAGACAGCTATAATTCACCCCTCCACTTT. Its translation is CAWKRDSYNSPLHF. Full variable domain (missing parts from reference TRBV30 and TRBJ1-6): SQTIHQWPATLVQPVGSPLSLECTVEGTSNPNLYWYRQAAGRGLQLLFYSVGIGQISSEVPQNLSASRPQDRQFILSSKKLLLSDSGFYLCAWKRDSYNSPLHFGNGTRLTVT.

The chain combines TRBV10-1 with TRBJ2-7; no reliable D call. From germline, CDR1 is WNHNN and CDR2 SYGVQD (reference sequence). CDR3 length: 13 residues. V was trimmed by 6 bases and J by 0 bases, leaving 9 bases between them. CDR3 DNA: TGCGCCAGCAGCCGGCAGGACTCCTACGAGCAGTACTTC. Its translation is CASSRQDSYEQYF.

This clone was found a few times. The chain is built from TRBV7-2 and TRBJ2-2; D call uncertain. Trimming took off 5 bases at V and 2 bases at J, with 15 bases between the two ends. This CDR3 has 16 residues. The germline CDR1 and CDR2 sequences are SGHTA and FQGNSA. This chain's CDR3 is CASSPFREDNTGELFF. DNA of the CDR3: TGTGCCAGCAGCCCCTTCCGAGAAGATAACACCGGGGAGCTGTTTTTT.

The chain combines TRBV5-4 with TRBJ1-2, with D tentatively TRBD1 (6 bases). Trimming removed 0 bases at V and 7 bases at J, with 16 bases between. This CDR3 spans 15 amino acids. In germline, CDR1 is SGHNT, CDR2 YYREEE (reference sequence). The CDR3 region has the DNA TGTGCCAGCAGCTTGGGTGACAGGAGAGGATCTGGCTACACCTTC. This sequence encodes CASSLGDRRGSGYTF.

CDR3 DNA: TGTGCCAGCAGTTTTAGCGGTCCATCCTACGAGCAGTACTTC. It specifies CASSFSGPSYEQYF. The gene calls are TRBV27 and TRBJ2-7, with a possible D match to TRBD2 (6 bases). CDR3 length equals 14 residues. Germline-derived CDR1 and CDR2 are MNHEY and SMNVEV (reference sequence). V lost 3 bases to trimming and J lost 1 base, with 10 bases between them.

The chain links TRBV19 to TRBJ2-7; D ambiguous. The CDR3 is 13 residues long. Trimming pared 3 bases from V and 3 bases from J, leaving 9 bases between. Per germline, CDR1 LNHDA and CDR2 SQIVND (reference sequence). CDR3 region: CASSITVLYEQYF. The CDR3 DNA is TGTGCCAGTAGTATCACGGTCCTCTACGAGCAGTACTTC. Full variable domain (remainder filled in from reference TRBV19 and TRBJ2-7): DGGITQSPKYLFRKEGQNVTLSCEQNLNHDAMYWYRQDPGQGLRLIYYSQIVNDFQKGDIAEGYSVSREKKESFPLTVTSAQKNPTAFYLCASSITVLYEQYFGPGTRLTVT.